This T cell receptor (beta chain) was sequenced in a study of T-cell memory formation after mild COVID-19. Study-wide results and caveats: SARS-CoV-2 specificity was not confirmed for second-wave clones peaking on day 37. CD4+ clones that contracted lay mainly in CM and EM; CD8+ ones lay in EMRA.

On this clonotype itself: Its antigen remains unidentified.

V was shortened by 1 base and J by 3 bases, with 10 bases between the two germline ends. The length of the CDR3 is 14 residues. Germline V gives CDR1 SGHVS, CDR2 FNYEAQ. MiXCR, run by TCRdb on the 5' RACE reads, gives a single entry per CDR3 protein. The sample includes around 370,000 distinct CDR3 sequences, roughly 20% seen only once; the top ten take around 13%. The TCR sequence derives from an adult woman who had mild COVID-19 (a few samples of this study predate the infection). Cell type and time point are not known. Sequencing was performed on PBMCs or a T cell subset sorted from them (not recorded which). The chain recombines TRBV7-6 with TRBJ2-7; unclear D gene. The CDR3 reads CASSLEADLYEQYF. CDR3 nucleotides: TGTGCCAGCAGCTTAGAAGCAGACCTCTACGAGCAGTACTTC.